This T cell receptor (beta chain) originates from a study of early T cells in non-severe SARS-CoV-2 infection (dated by TCRdb to about 2021). The study in broad terms: TCR sequencing used bulk RNA from unsorted whole blood, so alpha and beta chains could not be paired. General findings and caveats noted by the study authors: VDJdb matching was skewed toward anti-spike CD8 responses, so virus-specific expansions were likely underestimated and private and CD4 specificities were missed.

V ends up 3 bases short and J 4 bases short, with an unmatched junction base count of 5. Via the germline V gene (reference sequence), CDR1 is DFQATT and CDR2 SNEGSKA. From the cysteine through the phenylalanine, the CDR3 covers 14 amino acids. Only the CDR3 DNA stays, 42 bases, in frame from base 1. The study was a case-control design nested within a healthcare worker cohort in London, UK, with weekly nasopharyngeal swab PCR tests and blood sampling. Healthcare workers were enrolled in the week of the UK lockdown, from 23 to 31 March 2020, and were followed every week for up to about 15 weeks. Comments on this clonotype: Its target antigen remains unknown. Qualities for individual bases were not recorded, and no much larger clone is one base off.

Receptor libraries were prepared by 5' RACE. The instrument was a NextSeq 500. The TCR library protocol attached unique molecular identifiers to individual cDNA molecules to correct for sequencing error and PCR bias. TCR alpha and beta chains were both sequenced, and the abundances of alpha and beta sequences in each sample were closely correlated with each other. Regarding the original processing steps: Decombinator V4 was used to annotate the V gene, J gene and CDR3 of the TCR sequences. Expanded TCRs were defined as changing significantly between any two time points under a Poisson model with p below 0.0001. Abundances of TCRs were expressed as counts per million after normalisation to the total number of TCRs sequenced in each sample. MAIT TCRs were defined by TRAV1-2 paired with TRAJ12, TRAJ20 or TRAJ33, and iNKT TCRs by TRAV10 paired with TRAJ18. VDJdb, accessed on 1 November 2021, was searched for TCRs annotated for CMV, EBV and SARS-CoV-2, and TCRs annotated for more than one antigen were excluded. TCRdb applied fastp at Q25 and MiXCR to the public reads, then kept only in-frame beta chains. Identical CDR3 proteins give one entry, which carries the most common genes and DNA. V and J calls and clone size were set by TCRdb, not the authors. This sample lists some 110,000 distinct CDR3 sequences; about 15% were detected once. The biggest ten clones account for just over 20% of the sample.

The rearrangement joined TRBV20-1 to TRBJ2-7, and TRBD1 matches 11 of the central bases. The clonotype comes from an adult who was a healthcare worker with PCR-confirmed SARS-CoV-2 infection or an uninfected control (not recorded which). Sequenced sample: whole blood. The CDR3 is CSASPGQGVYEQYF. The DNA reads as follows: TGCAGTGCTAGTCCGGGACAGGGGGTTTACGAGCAGTACTTC.